The 25 T cell receptor beta chains reported below all come from one sample, sequenced in a study of long-term antiretroviral therapy in people with HIV. Run at survey level, the immunoSEQ assay was version v3.0. The table came from immunoSEQ multiplex PCR; TCRdb's copy has only in-frame clones and leaves some out. The data contain more than 15,000 clones, roughly 75% of them singletons. Source: unsorted PBMCs, taken 2.9 years after starting antiretroviral therapy. The receptors were sampled from a woman aged 30 to 39 with HIV.

The J gene is TRBJ2-5, the V gene TRBV29-1; D gene unclear. CDR3 length: 11 amino acids. V was trimmed by 5 bases and J by 4 bases, leaving 8 bases between them. Germline lookup yields CDR1 SQVTM and CDR2 ANQGSEA. This chain's CDR3 is CSVQVRETQYF. The DNA for the CDR3 is TGCAGCGTTCAAGTTCGAGAGACCCAGTACTTC.

This sequence joins TRBV6-5 and TRBJ1-1, with 8 bases matching TRBD1. Germline V CDR1 and CDR2: MNHEY, SVGAGI. The CDR3 extends over 16 amino acids. V lost 2 bases and J lost 2; bases outside the gene matches: 7. The CDR3 protein is CASSYGGTGLNTEAFF. CDR3 sequence (DNA): TGTGCCAGCAGTTACGGGGGGACAGGCCTCAACACTGAAGCTTTCTTT.

The chain uses TRBV30 and TRBJ1-5; TRBD1 matches at 7 bases. The CDR3 is 15 residues long. J was trimmed by 6 bases and V by 1 base; bases with no gene match: 9. Germline CDR1 and CDR2: GTSNPN and SVGIG (reference sequence). The chain's CDR3 is CAWSAGTVVGQPQHF. The CDR3 nucleotides are TGTGCCTGGAGTGCAGGGACAGTAGTAGGTCAGCCCCAGCATTTT.

V gene TRBV6-5 combines with J gene TRBJ1-1; D remains ambiguous. The V and J ends lost 4 bases and 3 bases respectively, with 15 bases between them. Germline CDR1 is MNHEY and CDR2 is SVGAGI. The CDR3 sequence is 15 residues long. CDR3 sequence reads: CASSSRPGWDTEAFF. The CDR3 nucleotides read TGTGCCAGCAGTTCGAGGCCGGGTTGGGACACTGAAGCTTTCTTT.

The CDR3 loop is CASSQIAGTGLNEQYF. In DNA, the CDR3 is TGTGCCAGCTCACAAATAGCCGGGACAGGGTTAAACGAGCAGTACTTC. The chain has TRBV18 and TRBJ2-7; 9 bases match TRBD1. V dropped 4 bases and J dropped 5; count of bases not matched to a gene: 12. The CDR3 runs to 16 residues. Germline V gives CDR1 KGHSH, CDR2 LQKENI.

The genes are TRBV10-3 and TRBJ2-4; no definite D call. The CDR3 consists of 13 residues. Germline V gene sequence: CDR1 ENHRY, CDR2 SYGVKD. Trimming stripped 4 bases from V and 4 bases from J, with 8 bases between. CDR3 nucleotide sequence: TGTGCCATCAGTGGGGCAGTTAAAAACATTCAGTACTTC. Its protein product is CAISGAVKNIQYF.

This clone appeared a few times. V gene TRBV12-5 combines with J gene TRBJ1-6; TRBD1 might be the D (5 bases). Trimming took off 2 bases at V and 9 bases at J, with 11 bases between the two ends. Germline V gene sequence: CDR1 LGHNT, CDR2 FRNRAP. The CDR3 has 14 amino acids. Written as DNA, the CDR3 is TGTGCTAGTGGTTTGAGGGGTGTGGGTTCACCCCTCCACTTT. Its translation is CASGLRGVGSPLHF.

The V and J genes are TRBV19 and TRBJ1-3, with TRBD1 matching 8 bases. The V gene's germline CDR1 is LNHDA and CDR2 SQIVND (reference sequence). The trim removed 2 bases at V and 0 bases at J, leaving 3 bases unmatched. This CDR3 has 16 residues. The CDR3 nucleotides read TGTGCCAGTAGTATACGGGGACAGGCCTCTGGAAACACCATATATTTT. Its protein product is CASSIRGQASGNTIYF. The full variable domain, rest sourced from reference TRBV19 and TRBJ1-3, is DGGITQSPKYLFRKEGQNVTLSCEQNLNHDAMYWYRQDPGQGLRLIYYSQIVNDFQKGDIAEGYSVSREKKESFPLTVTSAQKNPTAFYLCASSIRGQASGNTIYFGEGSWLTVV.

The chain couples TRBV2 to TRBJ1-6; tentative D call: TRBD1 (5 bases). V lost 8 bases and J 10 bases, leaving 12 bases between the germline ends. Germline values: CDR1 SNHLY, CDR2 FYNNEI. The CDR3 contains 12 residues. The CDR3 DNA reads as TGTGCCAGCGATGGCAGGGCGTCACCCCTCCACTTT. Its protein product is CASDGRASPLHF.

The chain is built from TRBV9 and TRBJ2-5; D gene unclear. Per the germline V gene, CDR1 is SGDLS and CDR2 is YYNGEE. This CDR3 contains 15 residues. Trimming pared 0 bases from V and 4 bases from J, leaving 13 bases between. CDR3 coding DNA: TGTGCCAGCAGCGTAGCACATTACCCCGGAGAGACCCAGTACTTC. Translated: CASSVAHYPGETQYF.

The chain joins TRBV19 to TRBJ2-5, with TRBD2 identical over 8 bases. Germline CDR1 LNHDA, CDR2 SQIVND (reference sequence). The CDR3 runs 14 residues. V lost 4 bases and J lost 5; bases outside the gene matches: 6. CDR3 nucleotides: TGTGCCAGTAGTACCCGGGGGGGGATGGAGACCCAGTACTTC. Residues: CASSTRGGMETQYF. Using reference TRBV19 and TRBJ2-5 for the parts outside the CDR3, the full variable domain is DGGITQSPKYLFRKEGQNVTLSCEQNLNHDAMYWYRQDPGQGLRLIYYSQIVNDFQKGDIAEGYSVSREKKESFPLTVTSAQKNPTAFYLCASSTRGGMETQYFGPGTRLLVL.

The chain carries TRBV7-9 and TRBJ2-4, with D tentatively TRBD2 (5 bases). Germline-derived CDR1 and CDR2 are SEHNR and FQNEAQ (reference sequence). CDR3 length equals 14 residues. V lost 2 bases to trimming and J lost 7 bases, with 12 bases between them. CDR3 residues: CASSLSSLANIQYF. The DNA for the CDR3 is TGTGCCAGCAGCTTATCAAGCTTAGCGAACATTCAGTACTTC.

V usage is TRBV10-3 and J usage is TRBJ1-6; D is unresolved. Germline CDR1 ENHRY, CDR2 SYGVKD. The V end lost 0 bases, the J end lost 5 bases, and 8 bases lay between the germline ends. This CDR3 has 15 amino acids. CDR3 coding DNA: TGTGCCATCAGTGAGTCCTGGGAAAATAATTCACCCCTCCACTTT. It encodes CAISESWENNSPLHF.

The CDR3 nucleotides read TGTGCCAGCTCCTCACCCGGGAAAGCACTCTGGGATACGCAGTATTTT. Translation: CASSSPGKALWDTQYF. The chain carries TRBV18 and TRBJ2-3; D is possibly TRBD2 (5 bases). Looked up from germline, CDR1 is KGHSH and CDR2 is LQKENI. The germline V and J ends were trimmed by 6 bases and 6 bases, with 22 bases remaining between them. The CDR3 has 16 amino acids.

The CDR3 loop reads CASSEPQGFYSNQPQHF. In DNA, the CDR3 is TGTGCCAGCAGTGAACCACAGGGATTTTATAGCAATCAGCCCCAGCATTTT. The V and J genes are TRBV6-1 and TRBJ1-5; possibly TRBD1 for D (6 bases). CDR1 is MNHNS, CDR2 SASEGT, per germline. The CDR3 has 17 residues. V was pared by 2 bases and J by 0 bases, with 14 bases between.

V is TRBV7-6 and J is TRBJ2-3, with a tentative D call TRBD1 (6 bases). Deletions cut 1 base from V and 0 bases from J, with 8 bases between. The CDR3 consists of 15 residues. CDR1 is SGHVS, CDR2 FNYEAQ, per germline. DNA of the CDR3: TGTGCCAGCAGCTTAGGGGGGCAGAGCACAGATACGCAGTATTTT. It translates to CASSLGGQSTDTQYF.

The V and J genes are TRBV9 and TRBJ2-2, with D perhaps matching TRBD1 (6 bases). The germline V gene has CDR1 SGDLS and CDR2 YYNGEE. The CDR3 has 14 residues. Trimming cost V 4 bases and J 1 base, with 8 bases left between them. The CDR3: CASSTQGNTGELFF. In DNA, the CDR3 is TGTGCCAGCAGCACACAGGGGAACACCGGGGAGCTGTTTTTT. Drawing the rest from reference TRBV9 and TRBJ2-2, the complete variable domain is DSGVTQTPKHLITATGQRVTLRCSPRSGDLSVYWYQQSLDQGLQFLIQYYNGEERAKGNILERFSAQQFPDLHSELNLSSLELGDSALYFCASSTQGNTGELFFGEGSRLTVL.

This chain joins TRBV11-2 and TRBJ2-4, with D unclear. Germline CDR1 and CDR2: SGHAT and FQNNGV. V was trimmed by 1 base and J by 0 bases, leaving 7 bases between them. The CDR3 consists of 15 residues. The CDR3, as DNA: TGTGCCAGCAGCTTAGGCATTCTAGCCAAAAACATTCAGTACTTC. Translating gives CASSLGILAKNIQYF.

This chain connects TRBV30 to TRBJ2-5; TRBD1 is a possible D gene (6 bases). Germline CDR1 and CDR2: GTSNPN and SVGIG (reference sequence). The germline V and J ends were trimmed by 2 bases and 5 bases, with 15 bases remaining between them. The CDR3 extends over 14 amino acids. The CDR3 DNA reads as TGTGCCTGGAGTACCACAGGGTATAGTGAGACCCAGTACTTC. Protein sequence: CAWSTTGYSETQYF.

The rearrangement uses TRBV27 and TRBJ1-2, with a weak D call TRBD1 (5 bases). Germline V lookup: CDR1 MNHEY, CDR2 SMNVEV (reference sequence). The CDR3 is 14 residues long. With 2 bases removed from V and 7 bases from J, the gap between germline ends came to 14 bases. CDR3 in DNA: TGTGCCAGCAGTTTAGCCGGGACGGTTACTGGCTACACCTTC. Translation gives CASSLAGTVTGYTF.

The gene calls are TRBV30 and TRBJ2-5; D perhaps matches TRBD2 (5 bases). Germline V gene data show CDR1 as GTSNPN and CDR2 as SVGIG (reference sequence). V shed 2 bases and J shed 5 bases, with 9 bases lying between them. The CDR3 covers 12 residues. The CDR3 reads CAWSRVAETQYF. The CDR3 bases are TGTGCCTGGAGTCGCGTAGCGGAGACCCAGTACTTC.

The rearrangement links TRBV7-9 to TRBJ1-1; D is unclear. CDR3 length: 10 amino acids. The germline CDR1 and CDR2 sequences are SEHNR and FQNEAQ (reference sequence). V was pared by 5 bases and J by 5 bases, with 3 bases between. CDR3 nucleotides: TGTGCCAGCAGCAAGACTGAAGCTTTCTTT. Residues: CASSKTEAFF.

The V gene is TRBV14, the J gene TRBJ2-5, with D tentatively TRBD1 or TRBD2 (5 bases each). The CDR3 extends over 16 amino acids. V lost 1 base and J 3 bases, leaving 15 bases between the germline ends. Germline CDR1 and CDR2: SGHDN and FVKESK. The CDR3: CASSQAGTPDEETQYF. CDR3 nucleotide sequence: TGTGCCAGCAGCCAAGCCGGGACCCCTGACGAAGAGACCCAGTACTTC.

This chain uses TRBV9 with TRBJ1-1, with a weak D call TRBD1 (5 bases). CDR3 length: 14 residues. Germline V gene data show CDR1 as SGDLS and CDR2 as YYNGEE. Trimming pared 0 bases from V and 2 bases from J, leaving 8 bases between. The CDR3 region is CASSVGQPNTEAFF. The CDR3 nucleotides read TGTGCCAGCAGCGTAGGACAGCCTAACACTGAAGCTTTCTTT.

Here the CDR3 DNA reads TGTGCCAGCAGCCTGACTGACAGGGGAGCGACCCAGTACTTC. Translating it yields CASSLTDRGATQYF. The chain employs TRBV5-4 and TRBJ2-5, with 8 bases identical to TRBD1. This CDR3 has 14 residues. Germline CDR1 and CDR2: SGHNT and YYREEE (reference sequence). J was trimmed by 7 bases and V by 4 bases; bases with no gene match: 9.